Listed below are T cell receptor beta chains from one sample, sequenced in a study of cytomegalovirus exposure and HLA in healthy donors. Sequenced by immunoSEQ multiplex PCR; TCRdb stores in-frame clones only, minus some. The sample yields about 210,000 clones, of which the top ten take up over 0.75%. The material sequenced was PBMCs. These receptors originate from a woman aged 25 to 39 in good health and CMV-seropositive. Each CDR3 is given with its conserved first and last residue. D genes are given only for firm matches.

-	TRBJ2-7	TRBV27	CASSLLAGALYEQYF	TGTGCCAGCAGTTTACTGGCAGGGGCCCTTTACGAGCAGTACTTC
-	TRBJ2-7	TRBV27	CASSFGVDYEQYF	TGTGCCAGCAGTTTCGGGGTCGACTACGAGCAGTACTTC
-	TRBJ1-3	TRBV6-5	CASWRWRGSGNTIYF	TGTGCCAGCTGGAGGTGGAGAGGCTCTGGAAACACCATATATTTT
-	TRBJ1-3	TRBV13	CASSRGSSGNTIYF	TGTGCCAGCAGTAGAGGTTCTTCTGGAAACACCATATATTTT
-	TRBJ2-7	TRBV2	CASKTGLAEFKQYF	TGTGCCAGCAAGACTGGTCTAGCAGAATTCAAGCAGTACTTC
TRBD2	TRBJ2-3	TRBV5-6	CASSLVLAGEDTQYF	TGTGCCAGCAGCTTGGTACTAGCGGGAGAAGATACGCAGTATTTT
TRBD1	TRBJ1-1	TRBV6-1	CASSAPGQTITEAFF	TGTGCCAGCAGCGCCCCGGGACAGACGATAACAGAAGCTTTCTTT
-	TRBJ1-4	TRBV6-5	CASTQGWGNEKLFF	TGTGCCAGCACCCAGGGGTGGGGGAATGAAAAACTGTTTTTT
-	TRBJ2-3	TRBV29-1	CSSKSGVQGTQYF	TGCAGCTCCAAAAGTGGGGTCCAGGGTACGCAGTATTTT
TRBD2	TRBJ2-1	TRBV9	CASSVSAGGWNEQFF	TGTGCCAGCAGCGTCTCTGCGGGAGGATGGAATGAGCAGTTCTTC
-	TRBJ2-7	TRBV28	CASSLGGIIYEQYF	TGTGCCAGCAGTTTAGGCGGGATAATCTACGAGCAGTACTTC
TRBD2	TRBJ2-5	TRBV5-5	CASSVRGYGTSGQETQYF	TGTGCCAGCAGCGTCCGGGGGTATGGGACTAGCGGACAAGAGACCCAGTACTTC
-	TRBJ2-7	TRBV1	CTSSPPNSTPRLGTTTYEQYF	TGCACCAGCAGCCCCCCTAACTCCACCCCAAGGCTCGGGACAACTACCTACGAGCAGTACTTC
-	TRBJ2-3	TRBV12-5	CASGSRDTQYF	TGTGCTAGTGGTTCGCGAGATACGCAGTATTTT
TRBD1	TRBJ1-5	TRBV18	CASSPLGGADQPQHF	TGTGCCAGCTCACCACTAGGGGGCGCGGATCAGCCCCAGCATTTT
TRBD1	TRBJ2-5	TRBV7-7	CASSPGTVGETQYF	TGTGCCAGCAGCCCGGGGACAGTGGGAGAGACCCAGTACTTC
TRBD2	TRBJ2-7	TRBV25-1	CASSGVAGAYEQYF	TGTGCCAGCAGTGGAGTAGCGGGAGCGTACGAGCAGTACTTC
-	TRBJ2-3	TRBV9	CASSLRRKRGPRLGTDTQYF	TGTGCCAGCAGCCTCCGACGGAAAAGGGGCCCCCGTTTGGGCACAGATACGCAGTATTTT
-	TRBJ1-3	TRBV5-1	CASSFTGLSGNTIYF	TGCGCCAGCAGCTTTACAGGGTTATCTGGAAACACCATATATTTT
TRBD1	TRBJ1-2	TRBV5-1	CASSLVGGQGYGYTF	TGCGCCAGCAGCTTGGTCGGGGGACAGGGGTATGGCTACACCTTC
TRBD1	TRBJ1-2	TRBV2	CASSFGTGNYGYTF	TGTGCCAGCAGCTTCGGGACAGGGAACTATGGCTACACCTTC
-	TRBJ2-5	TRBV7-6	CASSHSETQYF	TGTGCCAGCAGTCATAGTGAGACCCAGTACTTC
-	TRBJ1-2	TRBV4-3	CASSQDRAGGYGYTF	TGCGCCAGCAGCCAAGATCGGGCGGGCGGCTATGGCTACACCTTC
-	TRBJ2-2	TRBV18	CASSPPSTGELFF	TGTGCCAGCTCACCACCGAGCACCGGGGAGCTGTTTTTT
TRBD1	TRBJ1-5	TRBV30	CAGGRRGNQPQHF	TGTGCCGGGGGACGCAGGGGGAATCAGCCCCAGCATTTT
-	TRBJ2-7	TRBV6-1	CASSWRDVAYEQYF	TGTGCCAGCAGTTGGCGGGACGTAGCCTACGAGCAGTACTTC
-	TRBJ2-7	TRBV28	CASSTGIYEQYF	TGTGCCAGCAGTACGGGGATCTACGAGCAGTACTTC
TRBD2	TRBJ2-3	TRBV9	CARGKAGGTDTQYF	TGTGCCAGGGGCAAAGCGGGGGGGACAGATACGCAGTATTTT
TRBD2	TRBJ2-7	TRBV9	CASSGPGREAYEQYF	TGTGCCAGCAGCGGACCGGGACGGGAGGCCTACGAGCAGTACTTC
-	TRBJ1-2	TRBV30	CAWSVSQAGTF	TGTGCCTGGAGTGTATCCCAAGCCGGCACCTTC
-	TRBJ1-1	TRBV2	CASSGQLNTEAFF	TGTGCCAGCAGTGGACAGCTTAACACTGAAGCTTTCTTT
-	TRBJ1-2	TRBV9	CASSVATTGYGYTF	TGTGCCAGCAGCGTAGCTACGACGGGTTACGGCTACACCTTC
-	TRBJ1-1	TRBV7-9	CASRKQGNTEAFF	TGTGCCAGCAGGAAACAGGGGAACACTGAAGCTTTCTTT
-	TRBJ1-2	TRBV6-5	CASSTRGGDWDGYTF	TGTGCCAGCAGCACCCGGGGGGGGGATTGGGATGGCTACACCTTC
-	TRBJ2-1	TRBV9	CASSEQGWGNEQFF	TGTGCCAGCAGCGAGCAGGGATGGGGCAATGAGCAGTTCTTC
TRBD1	TRBJ1-2	TRBV10-3	CAISGSGTGSYGYTF	TGTGCCATCAGTGGATCCGGGACAGGGAGCTATGGCTACACCTTC
-	TRBJ2-4	TRBV4-1	CASRQEAGLAKNIQYF	TGCGCCAGCCGCCAAGAAGCAGGGCTAGCCAAAAACATTCAGTACTTC
TRBD1	TRBJ2-5	TRBV4-3	CASSQVDRGETQYF	TGCGCCAGCAGCCAAGTGGACAGGGGTGAGACCCAGTACTTC
TRBD1	TRBJ2-7	TRBV27	CASSFRAPIPGQGSYEQYF	TGTGCCAGCAGTTTTAGGGCCCCGATTCCGGGACAGGGATCCTACGAGCAGTACTTC
-	TRBJ2-3	TRBV6-5	CASSYFVGRRGDTQYF	TGTGCCAGCAGTTACTTCGTCGGGCGCCGGGGAGATACGCAGTATTTT
TRBD2	TRBJ2-3	TRBV4-1	CASSPRLAGGPMTDTQYF	TGCGCCAGCAGCCCGCGACTAGCGGGGGGCCCGATGACAGATACGCAGTATTTT
TRBD1	TRBJ2-2	TRBV7-9	CASSSDRGNTGELFF	TGTGCCAGCAGCTCGGACAGGGGGAACACCGGGGAGCTGTTTTTT
TRBD2	TRBJ2-5	TRBV4-3	CASSQDRASGVETQYF	TGCGCCAGCAGCCAAGATCGCGCTAGCGGGGTAGAGACCCAGTACTTC
-	TRBJ2-5	TRBV7-2	CASRTGTQETQYF	TGTGCCAGCAGAACCGGGACACAAGAGACCCAGTACTTC
TRBD1	TRBJ1-4	TRBV7-9	CASSLGQGHATNEKLFF	TGTGCCAGCAGCCTAGGACAGGGACATGCAACTAATGAAAAACTGTTTTTT
-	TRBJ2-1	TRBV15	CATSRGLVDSYNEQFF	TGTGCCACCAGCAGAGGACTAGTTGACTCCTACAATGAGCAGTTCTTC
TRBD1	TRBJ2-7	TRBV28	CASSLTGEGYEQYF	TGTGCCAGCAGTTTGACAGGGGAAGGGTACGAGCAGTACTTC
TRBD2	TRBJ2-7	TRBV29-1	CSVGLGEGYEQYF	TGCAGCGTTGGTTTAGGGGAGGGTTACGAGCAGTACTTC
-	TRBJ1-2	TRBV5-4	CASSLTGLIYGYTF	TGTGCCAGCAGCTTGACAGGGTTAATCTATGGCTACACCTTC
-	TRBJ1-1	TRBV7-9	CASSHPRGGNTEAFF	TGTGCCAGCAGCCATCCACGAGGGGGGAACACTGAAGCTTTCTTT
TRBD1	TRBJ1-2	TRBV10-3	CAISELGQGNNGYTF	TGTGCCATCAGTGAGTTGGGACAGGGGAATAATGGCTACACCTTC
-	TRBJ1-1	TRBV18	CASSPPSQGNTEAFF	TGTGCCAGCTCACCACCTTCACAGGGTAACACTGAAGCTTTCTTT
TRBD1	TRBJ1-3	TRBV7-7	CASSPGGTLNTIYF	TGTGCCAGCAGCCCAGGGGGGACATTGAACACCATATATTTT
TRBD1	TRBJ1-2	TRBV2	CASSAIRTGQAWGYTF	TGTGCCAGCTCAGCAATTCGGACAGGGCAGGCATGGGGCTACACCTTC
TRBD1	TRBJ1-2	TRBV10-2	CAGSRTGASGNYGYTF	TGCGCCGGATCTCGGACAGGGGCTTCCGGTAACTATGGCTACACCTTC
TRBD2	TRBJ2-3	TRBV14	CASTQTGTSGRPTDTQYF	TGTGCCAGTACCCAAACCGGGACTAGCGGGAGGCCGACAGATACGCAGTATTTT
TRBD1	TRBJ1-1	TRBV5-1	CASSLWTQGADTEAFF	TGCGCCAGCAGCTTATGGACCCAGGGGGCGGACACTGAAGCTTTCTTT
-	TRBJ2-3	TRBV7-6	CASSFSESGQYF	TGTGCCAGCAGCTTTAGCGAGTCGGGGCAGTATTTT